This T cell receptor beta chain was observed in a study of PD-1 blockade in classical Hodgkin lymphoma. Study-level results: Baseline TCR diversity was reportedly lower in newly diagnosed patients than healthy donors. Possibly reflecting disease activity or prior therapy, repertoire differences have causes that remain undefined.

Germline V lookup: CDR1 SNHLY, CDR2 FYNNEI. CDR3 size: 13 residues. Trimming took 7 bases from V and 2 from J, leaving 10 bases between them. Stated time point: newly diagnosed, previously untreated cHL patient sample. For comparison, PBMCs from newly diagnosed, untreated classical Hodgkin lymphoma were used. Sequenced by immunoSEQ multiplex PCR; TCRdb stores in-frame clones only, minus some. The sample holds tens of thousands of clones; approximately 95% are singletons and the top ten take approximately 3.6%. Notes on this clone: What it binds is unknown.

This TCR came from a human donor with classical Hodgkin lymphoma. This chain uses TRBV2 with TRBJ2-3; D is possibly TRBD2 (6 bases). Source material: peripheral blood mononuclear cells (PBMCs). The chain's CDR3 is CASMGGDTDTQYF. In DNA, the CDR3 is TGTGCCAGCATGGGGGGTGACACAGATACGCAGTATTTT.